The 11 T cell receptor beta chains in this list originate from one sample, sequenced in a study of CD8 T cells in ankylosing spondylitis. Each CDR3 protein gets one entry after TCRdb re-called the 5' RACE reads with MiXCR. The data hold about 260,000 distinct CDR3 sequences, with 20% observed a single time. Sequenced material: blood, either unsorted or a sorted T cell fraction (not recorded which). The receptors here all came from a male donor with ankylosing spondylitis or in good health (not recorded which).

This sequence joins TRBV6-1 and TRBJ1-1, with D uncertain. From germline, CDR1 is MNHNS and CDR2 SASEGT. The length of the CDR3 is 13 residues. Trimming stripped 6 bases from V and 1 base from J, with 9 bases between. CDR3 region: CASRTGPNTEAFF. The CDR3, as DNA: TGTGCCAGCAGAACCGGACCGAACACTGAAGCTTTCTTT.

The chain is built from TRBV29-1 and TRBJ2-2; D is undetermined. CDR1 SQVTM and CDR2 ANQGSEA come from the germline V gene. This CDR3 is 13 amino acids long. The V end was cut by 3 bases, the J end by 2 bases, with 7 bases between. CDR3 amino acids: CSVDIGNTGELFF. The CDR3 coding sequence is TGCAGCGTTGACATCGGTAACACCGGGGAGCTGTTTTTT.

The V gene is TRBV7-3, the J gene TRBJ2-5; 7 nucleotides align to TRBD2. This CDR3 comprises 15 residues. V shed 5 bases, J shed 5 bases, and the junction held 11 bases outside the gene matches. The germline CDR1 and CDR2 sequences are SGHTA and FQGTGA. The CDR3 nucleotides read TGTGCCAGCAGCCCCCGGGGAGGGAGGCTGGAGACCCAGTACTTC. Amino acid sequence: CASSPRGGRLETQYF.

V and J are TRBV5-4 and TRBJ2-7; 8 positions match TRBD1. The germline CDR1 and CDR2 sequences are SGHNT and YYREEE (reference sequence). The CDR3 loop spans 13 amino acids. J gave up 5 bases and V 0 bases, and 1 base lay outside the gene matches. In DNA, the CDR3 is TGTGCCAGCAGCTTGGAGACAGGGGACGAGCAGTACGTC. Its protein product is CASSLETGDEQYV.

In its sample, this clonotype was seen a few times. V and J are TRBV9 and TRBJ1-1; no clear D. Germline V gives CDR1 SGDLS, CDR2 YYNGEE. This CDR3 is 14 amino acids long. V was pared by 0 bases and J by 0 bases, with 6 bases between. Written as DNA, the CDR3 is TGTGCCAGCAGCGTAGATTCAGTGAACACTGAAGCTTTCTTT. Translated: CASSVDSVNTEAFF.

This chain connects TRBV19 to TRBJ2-1; no clear D gene. The CDR3 length is 11 residues. Germline V CDR1 and CDR2: LNHDA, SQIVND (reference sequence). With 6 bases removed from V and 8 bases from J, the gap between germline ends came to 8 bases. CDR3: CASSAHHEQFF. CDR3 nucleotide sequence: TGTGCCAGTAGCGCCCATCATGAGCAGTTCTTC.

This clonotype was picked up a small number of times. The chain carries TRBV12-3 or TRBV12-4 and TRBJ2-4; a possible D gene is TRBD1 (6 bases). The CDR3 sequence is 15 residues long. The germline V and J ends were trimmed by 4 bases and 4 bases, with 14 bases remaining between them. The CDR3 region has the DNA TGTGCCAGCAGTTCCCCCAGTGGGACAAAAAACATTCAGTACTTC. Protein sequence: CASSSPSGTKNIQYF.

This clonotype was counted at least ten times. CDR3 loop: CSARDDGSQVNTGELFF. In nucleotides, the CDR3 is TGCAGTGCTAGAGATGATGGCTCCCAGGTTAACACCGGGGAGCTGTTTTTT. The chain carries TRBV20-1 and TRBJ2-2; D gene ambiguous. Germline V gives CDR1 DFQATT, CDR2 SNEGSKA (reference sequence). The CDR3 is made up of 17 amino acids. Trimming cost V 0 bases and J 2 bases, with 16 bases left between them.

Only a few counts were recorded for this clonotype. The V call is TRBV30, the J call TRBJ2-3; TRBD2 aligns across 9 bases. Trimming at V came to 1 base and at J to 4 bases, leaving 3 bases not matched to a gene. There are 14 residues in the CDR3. CDR1 is GTSNPN, CDR2 SVGIG, per germline (reference sequence). CDR3 nucleotide sequence: TGTGCCTGGAGTGACCTAGCGGGACCAGATACGCAGTATTTT. The encoded protein is CAWSDLAGPDTQYF.

The chain employs TRBV5-1 and TRBJ2-1; 8 bases fit TRBD2. J was trimmed by 3 bases and V by 2 bases; bases with no gene match: 4. CDR1 and CDR2 from the germline V gene are SGHRS and YFSETQ. The CDR3 sequence is 15 residues long. CDR3 coding DNA: TGCGCCAGCAGCTTTTGGCGGGAGGTCTACAATGAGCAGTTCTTC. Translation gives CASSFWREVYNEQFF.

Ten or more counts support this clonotype. V gene TRBV10-3 combines with J gene TRBJ1-5, with 7 bases fitting TRBD1. The CDR3 has 13 residues. Germline-derived CDR1 and CDR2 are ENHRY and SYGVKD. V was pared by 8 bases and J by 4 bases, with 5 bases of the junction left unmatched. As DNA, the CDR3 is TGTGCCATCGGGACAGAGGTTAATCAGCCCCAGCATTTT. This encodes CAIGTEVNQPQHF.